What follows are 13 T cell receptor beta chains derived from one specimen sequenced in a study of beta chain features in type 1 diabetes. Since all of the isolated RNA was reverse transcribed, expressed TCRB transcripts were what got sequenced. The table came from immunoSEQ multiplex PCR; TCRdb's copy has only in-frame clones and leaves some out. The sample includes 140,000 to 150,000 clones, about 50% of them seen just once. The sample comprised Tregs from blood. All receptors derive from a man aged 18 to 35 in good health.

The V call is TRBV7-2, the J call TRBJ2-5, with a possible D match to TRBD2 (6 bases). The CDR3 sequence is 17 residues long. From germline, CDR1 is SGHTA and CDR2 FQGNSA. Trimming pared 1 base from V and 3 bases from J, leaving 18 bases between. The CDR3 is CASSLGLTGWGEETQYF. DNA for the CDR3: TGTGCCAGCAGCTTAGGGCTAACGGGGTGGGGGGAAGAGACCCAGTACTTC.

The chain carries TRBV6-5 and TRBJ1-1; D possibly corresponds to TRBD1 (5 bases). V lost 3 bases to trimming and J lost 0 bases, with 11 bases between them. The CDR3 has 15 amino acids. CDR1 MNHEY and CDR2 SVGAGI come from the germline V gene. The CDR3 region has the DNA TGTGCCAGCAGTTATTCGGGACTAATGAACACTGAAGCTTTCTTT. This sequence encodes CASSYSGLMNTEAFF.

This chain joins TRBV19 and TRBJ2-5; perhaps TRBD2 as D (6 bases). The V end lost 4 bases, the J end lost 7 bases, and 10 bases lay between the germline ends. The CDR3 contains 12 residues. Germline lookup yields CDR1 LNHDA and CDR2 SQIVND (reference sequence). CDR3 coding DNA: TGTGCCAGTAGTACCCCGCGGGGGACCCAGTACTTC. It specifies CASSTPRGTQYF.

The CDR3 protein is CASSQGTGGNQPQHF. In nucleotides, the CDR3 is TGTGCCAGCAGCCAAGGGACAGGGGGAAATCAGCCCCAGCATTTT. V and J are TRBV7-9 and TRBJ1-5, with 11 bases lining up with TRBD1. The CDR3 totals 15 residues. The trim removed 5 bases at V and 4 bases at J, leaving 4 bases unmatched. Germline CDR1 SEHNR, CDR2 FQNEAQ (reference sequence).

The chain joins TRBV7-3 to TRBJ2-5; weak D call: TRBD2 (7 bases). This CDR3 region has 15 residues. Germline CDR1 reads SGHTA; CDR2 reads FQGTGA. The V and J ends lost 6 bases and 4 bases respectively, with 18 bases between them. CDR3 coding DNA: TGTGCCAGCAGTCGTCAGGCGGGGGCGAGAGAGACCCAGTACTTC. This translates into CASSRQAGARETQYF.

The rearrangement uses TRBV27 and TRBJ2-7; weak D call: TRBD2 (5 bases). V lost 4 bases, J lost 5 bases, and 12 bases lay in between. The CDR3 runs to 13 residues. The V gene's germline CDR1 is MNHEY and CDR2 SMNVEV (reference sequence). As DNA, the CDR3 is TGTGCCAGCAGTTCCCCGGGGTTCCACGAGCAGTACTTC. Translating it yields CASSSPGFHEQYF.

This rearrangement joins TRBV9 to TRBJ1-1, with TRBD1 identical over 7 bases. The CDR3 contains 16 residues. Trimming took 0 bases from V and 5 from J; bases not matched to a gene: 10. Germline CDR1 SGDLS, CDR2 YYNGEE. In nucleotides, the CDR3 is TGTGCCAGCAGCGTAGCAAGAACAGGGGTAGGGACTGAAGCTTTCTTT. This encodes CASSVARTGVGTEAFF.

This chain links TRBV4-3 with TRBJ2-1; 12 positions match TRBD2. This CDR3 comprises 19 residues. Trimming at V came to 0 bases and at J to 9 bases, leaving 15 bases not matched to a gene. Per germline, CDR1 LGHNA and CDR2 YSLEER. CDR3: CASSQDRLAGAVPLGEQFF. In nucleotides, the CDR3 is TGCGCCAGCAGCCAAGATCGACTAGCGGGGGCCGTACCTTTGGGTGAGCAGTTCTTC.

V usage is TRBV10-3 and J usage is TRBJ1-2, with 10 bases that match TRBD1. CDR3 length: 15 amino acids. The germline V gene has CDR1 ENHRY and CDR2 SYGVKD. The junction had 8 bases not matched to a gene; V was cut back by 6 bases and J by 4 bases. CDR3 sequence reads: CAISITGTGVYGYTF. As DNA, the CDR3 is TGTGCCATCAGCATAACCGGGACAGGGGTCTATGGCTACACCTTC.

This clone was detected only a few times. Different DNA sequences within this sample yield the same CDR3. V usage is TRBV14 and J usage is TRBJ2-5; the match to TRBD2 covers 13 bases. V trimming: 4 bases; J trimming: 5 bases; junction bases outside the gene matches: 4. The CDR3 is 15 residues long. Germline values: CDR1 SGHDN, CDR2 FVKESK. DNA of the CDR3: TGTGCCAGCAGCCCAGGACTAGCGGGAGTCGAGACCCAGTACTTC. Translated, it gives CASSPGLAGVETQYF.

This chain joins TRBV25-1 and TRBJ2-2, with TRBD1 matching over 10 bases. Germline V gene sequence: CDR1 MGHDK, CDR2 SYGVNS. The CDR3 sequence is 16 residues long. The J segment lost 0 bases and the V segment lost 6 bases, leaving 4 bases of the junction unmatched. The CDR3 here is CASRGTGVANTGELFF. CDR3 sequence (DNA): TGTGCCAGCAGGGGGACAGGGGTGGCGAACACCGGGGAGCTGTTTTTT.

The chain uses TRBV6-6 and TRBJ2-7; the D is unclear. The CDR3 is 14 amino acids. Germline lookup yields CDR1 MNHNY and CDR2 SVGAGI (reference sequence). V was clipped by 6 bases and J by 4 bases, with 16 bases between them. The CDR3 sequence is CASSNRMGDYEQYF. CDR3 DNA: TGTGCCAGCAGCAATCGGATGGGCGATTACGAGCAGTACTTC.

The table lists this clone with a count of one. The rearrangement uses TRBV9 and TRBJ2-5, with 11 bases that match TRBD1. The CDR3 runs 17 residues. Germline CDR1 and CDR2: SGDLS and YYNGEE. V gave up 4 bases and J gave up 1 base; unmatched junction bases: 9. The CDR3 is CASSLGWGQGVQETQYF. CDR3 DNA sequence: TGTGCCAGCAGCCTCGGCTGGGGACAGGGGGTCCAAGAGACCCAGTACTTC. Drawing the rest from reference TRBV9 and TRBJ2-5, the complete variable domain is DSGVTQTPKHLITATGQRVTLRCSPRSGDLSVYWYQQSLDQGLQFLIQYYNGEERAKGNILERFSAQQFPDLHSELNLSSLELGDSALYFCASSLGWGQGVQETQYFGPGTRLLVL.